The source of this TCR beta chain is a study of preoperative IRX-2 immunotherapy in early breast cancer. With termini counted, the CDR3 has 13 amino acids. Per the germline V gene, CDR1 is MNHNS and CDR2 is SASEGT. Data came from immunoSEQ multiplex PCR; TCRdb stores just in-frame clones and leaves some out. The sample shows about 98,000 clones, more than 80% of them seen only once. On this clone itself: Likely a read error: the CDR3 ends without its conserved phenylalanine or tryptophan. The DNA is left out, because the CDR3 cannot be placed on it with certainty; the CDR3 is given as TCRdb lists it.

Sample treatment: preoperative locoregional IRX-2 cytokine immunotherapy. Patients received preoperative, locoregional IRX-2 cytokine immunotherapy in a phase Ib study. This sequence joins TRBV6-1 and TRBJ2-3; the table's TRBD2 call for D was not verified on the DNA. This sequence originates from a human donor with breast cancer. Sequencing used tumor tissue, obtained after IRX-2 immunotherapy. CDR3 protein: CASSEEGGGVFSG.